This T cell receptor beta chain was sequenced for a study of shared clonotypes between healthy human individuals. Findings of the study overall: Shared clonotypes: 4.5% to 5% naive CD4, roughly 4% naive CD8, about 2.2% memory CD4, 0.4% to 0.45% memory CD8.

An approximately 200 ng quantity of DNA, roughly 32,000 T cell genomes, went into the sorted-subset replicate PCRs. Per the original data handling: ImmunoSEQ yielded junction-only sequences lacking quality scores, so filtering differed. The protocol was immunoSEQ multiplex PCR, while the TCRdb copy is restricted to in-frame clones and leaves out a portion. V, J and clone size are taken as reported in that table, and D and trimming were inferred from the DNA itself. The sample holds a few million clones, about 92% seen once. Notes on this clone: Its antigen is as yet unknown.

The germline CDR1 and CDR2 sequences are SGDLS and YYNGEE. V lost 4 bases, J lost 5 bases, and 9 bases stayed unmatched. The CDR3 has 15 residues. This chain connects TRBV9 to TRBJ2-5; 9 bases map to TRBD2. Sequenced input: naive CD4+ T cells from PBMCs. Subset described: CD45RA+ positively selected. The clonotype originates from a man aged 18 to 29 in good health. Some clones in this sample may be carry-over from other donors' samples. The chain's CDR3 is CASSPLAGDLETQYF. CDR3 bases: TGTGCCAGCAGCCCCTTAGCGGGAGACCTGGAGACCCAGTACTTC.